Listed here are 20 T cell receptor beta chains from one sample, sequenced in a study of a mutant IDH1 vaccine in newly diagnosed glioma. Time point noted: baseline, week 1 (first vaccination visit). Treatment given: pre-vaccination baseline after standard-of-care therapy. Clones were sequenced by immunoSEQ multiplex PCR, and TCRdb holds only the in-frame ones, with some missing. This repertoire shows around 24,000 clones, just over 90% found once; its top ten account for roughly 9.2%. The material was PBMCs, obtained from a glioma patient treated with radiotherapy, temozolomide or both. Every receptor here comes from a man aged 25 to 40 with glioma.

In the case of this clone: Other DNA variants within this sample encode the same CDR3. CDR3 nucleotides: TGTGCCAGCAGCTCGGGACAGGGGTATGGCTACACCTTC. Translating gives CASSSGQGYGYTF. This chain links TRBV7-2 with TRBJ1-2; 10 bases align to TRBD1. The CDR3 contains 13 residues. V gave up 4 bases and J gave up 5 bases; unmatched junction bases: 1. The germline CDR1 and CDR2 sequences are SGHTA and FQGNSA.

The gene calls are TRBV5-1 and TRBJ2-6; TRBD2 aligns across 7 bases. CDR1 is SGHRS and CDR2 is YFSETQ in the germline V gene. The J segment lost 0 bases and the V segment lost 4 bases, leaving 13 bases of the junction unmatched. The CDR3 length is 19 residues. In DNA, the CDR3 is TGCGCCAGCAGCCCCAGCGGGGTCGCCCTCTCCTCTGGGGCCAACGTCCTGACTTTC. It is translated as CASSPSGVALSSGANVLTF. The variable domain in full, with the rest retrieved from reference TRBV5-1 and TRBJ2-6, is KAGVTQTPRYLIKTRGQQVTLSCSPISGHRSVSWYQQTPGQGLQFLFEYFSETQRNKGNFPGRFSGRQFSNSRSEMNVSTLELGDSALYLCASSPSGVALSSGANVLTFGAGSRLTVL.

The rearrangement joins TRBV10-3 to TRBJ2-3; 14 bases match TRBD2. This CDR3 contains 15 residues. V trimming: 6 bases; J trimming: 4 bases; junction bases outside the gene matches: 3. Germline loops: CDR1 ENHRY, CDR2 SYGVKD. CDR3 region: CAIRKTSGRADTQYF. In nucleotides, the CDR3 is TGTGCCATCAGGAAGACTAGCGGGAGGGCAGATACGCAGTATTTT.

This chain links TRBV6-4 with TRBJ2-1; TRBD2 matches at 12 bases. The CDR3 consists of 17 residues. Germline CDR1 is MRHNA and CDR2 is SNTAGT. Unmatched junction bases numbered 10, after V lost 4 bases and J lost 6 bases. The CDR3: CASSALAGGGYGNEQFF. The CDR3 region has the DNA TGTGCCAGCAGTGCGCTAGCGGGAGGGGGCTACGGCAATGAGCAGTTCTTC.

The chain carries TRBV13 and TRBJ2-3; 13 bases agree with TRBD2. The CDR3 loop spans 16 amino acids. Per the germline V gene, CDR1 is PRHDT and CDR2 is FYEKMQ (reference sequence). Losses at the gene ends were 2 bases for V and 4 bases for J; bases not matched to a gene: 3. The DNA of the CDR3 is TGTGCCAGCAGCTTAAGGGGACTAGCGGGACCAGATACGCAGTATTTT. It encodes CASSLRGLAGPDTQYF.

V gene TRBV2 combines with J gene TRBJ1-5; 7 nucleotides agree with TRBD1. The germline V gene encodes CDR1 SNHLY and CDR2 FYNNEI. Unmatched junction bases numbered 3, after V lost 6 bases and J lost 1 base. The CDR3 extends over 14 amino acids. This CDR3 reads CASSPGGSNQPQHF. In DNA, the CDR3 is TGTGCCAGCAGCCCAGGGGGAAGCAATCAGCCCCAGCATTTT.

This chain connects TRBV7-6 to TRBJ1-5, with D unclear. The germline V gene has CDR1 SGHVS and CDR2 FNYEAQ. V shed 2 bases and J shed 0 bases, with 5 bases lying between them. This CDR3 comprises 14 residues. CDR3 DNA: TGTGCCAGCAGCTTATACGATAGCAATCAGCCCCAGCATTTT. As protein: CASSLYDSNQPQHF.

CDR3 amino acids: CASSDGRASGYTF. The CDR3, as DNA: TGCGCCAGCAGTGATGGTAGGGCGAGTGGCTACACCTTC. V and J are TRBV10-1 and TRBJ1-2; D unclear. V was cut by 3 bases and J by 7 bases, with 12 bases left in between. This CDR3 is built from 13 residues. Per germline, CDR1 WNHNN and CDR2 SYGVQD (reference sequence).

V is TRBV7-9 and J is TRBJ2-6; no firm D call. The length of the CDR3 is 15 residues. Germline-derived CDR1 and CDR2 are SEHNR and FQNEAQ (reference sequence). V lost 1 base and J lost 2, with 6 bases in between. In DNA, the CDR3 is TGTGCCAGCAGCTTAGTAGGGACTGGGGCCAACGTCCTGACTTTC. It encodes CASSLVGTGANVLTF.

The CDR3 DNA follows: TGTGCCAGCAGGCTTATCCCCTCTTCAGGCGAGCAGTACTTC. This gives the protein CASRLIPSSGEQYF. V is TRBV27 and J is TRBJ2-7, with D unclear. Trimming cost V 6 bases and J 6 bases, with 18 bases left between them. CDR1 and CDR2 from the germline V gene are MNHEY and SMNVEV (reference sequence). The CDR3 length is 14 residues.

The chain uses TRBV27 and TRBJ1-1; D possibly corresponds to TRBD1 (5 bases). CDR1 and CDR2 (germline): MNHEY, SMNVEV (reference sequence). There are 15 residues in the CDR3. The V and J ends lost 4 bases and 8 bases respectively, with 20 bases between them. DNA for the CDR3: TGTGCCAGCAGTTCGGCAGGGACGCTTAAGGTGGAAGCTTTCTTT. Translating it yields CASSSAGTLKVEAFF.

In its sample, this clone was seen once. The chain uses TRBV7-9 and TRBJ2-3; no firm D call. This CDR3 contains 14 residues. V gave up 2 bases and J gave up 0 bases, with 6 bases separating them. From germline, CDR1 is SEHNR and CDR2 FQNEAQ (reference sequence). The CDR3 is CASSLSPSTDTQYF. CDR3 DNA sequence: TGTGCCAGCAGCTTAAGCCCAAGCACAGATACGCAGTATTTT.

The rearrangement links TRBV11-2 to TRBJ2-2; 7 bases are shared with TRBD1. V trimming: 5 bases; J trimming: 3 bases; junction bases outside the gene matches: 3. CDR1 and CDR2 (germline): SGHAT, FQNNGV. This CDR3 has 14 amino acids. The CDR3 nucleotides are TGTGCCAGCAGCCTGGGACAGTACACCGGGGAGCTGTTTTTT. It translates to CASSLGQYTGELFF.

The chain is built from TRBV19 and TRBJ2-5; D is perhaps TRBD2 (6 bases). Per the germline V gene, CDR1 is LNHDA and CDR2 is SQIVND (reference sequence). Trimming shortened V by 5 bases and J by 5 bases, and 15 bases separated the two germline ends. The CDR3 runs to 14 residues. Written as DNA, the CDR3 is TGTGCCAGTAGTTCGGCACCCCGGGGGGAGACCCAGTACTTC. Translating it yields CASSSAPRGETQYF.

The chain has TRBV2 and TRBJ1-2; no firm D call. The CDR3 loop spans 13 amino acids. Germline V CDR1 and CDR2: SNHLY, FYNNEI. Trimming removed 5 bases at V and 2 bases at J, with 9 bases between. As DNA, the CDR3 is TGTGCCAGCAGTCAGACACTCAACTATGGCTACACCTTC. Protein product: CASSQTLNYGYTF.

The gene calls are TRBV27 and TRBJ2-7; TRBD1 agrees at 7 bases. The CDR3 spans 14 residues. V lost 6 bases and J lost 0; bases outside the gene matches: 5. Per germline, CDR1 MNHEY and CDR2 SMNVEV (reference sequence). The CDR3 spells CASSRDRVSYEQYF. CDR3 DNA sequence: TGTGCCAGCAGCCGGGACAGAGTCTCCTACGAGCAGTACTTC.

This chain uses TRBV5-1 with TRBJ2-2; possible D gene TRBD2, 6 bases. Germline V gene data show CDR1 as SGHRS and CDR2 as YFSETQ. Trimming left V 9 bases short and J 0 bases short, with 9 bases between. CDR3 length: 13 residues. DNA of the CDR3: TGCGCCACCGGGACTGCGAACACCGGGGAGCTGTTTTTT. Translating it yields CATGTANTGELFF.

The genes are TRBV5-5 and TRBJ2-7; 12 bases align to TRBD2. The V segment lost 5 bases and the J segment 6 bases; nucleotides outside the gene matches: 6. The germline gives CDR1 SGHKS, CDR2 YYEKEE (reference sequence). The CDR3 is 14 amino acids. The CDR3 reads CASSWTSGNPEQYF. Here the CDR3 DNA reads TGTGCCAGCAGTTGGACTAGCGGGAATCCCGAGCAGTACTTC.

Only a few counts were recorded for this clone. The rearrangement links TRBV4-1 to TRBJ2-3; 7 bases align to TRBD1. Germline-derived CDR1 and CDR2 are MGHRA and YSYEKL. V lost 1 base and J lost 0; bases outside the gene matches: 1. CDR3 length equals 15 residues. The CDR3 region is CASSQAGGSTDTQYF. As DNA, the CDR3 is TGCGCCAGCAGCCAAGCAGGGGGTAGCACAGATACGCAGTATTTT.

The CDR3 DNA is TGTGCCTGGAGGGTACAGGGGGCAGGTGAAGCTTTCTTT. Protein product: CAWRVQGAGEAFF. The gene calls are TRBV30 and TRBJ1-1, with TRBD1 identical over 9 bases. Germline V lookup: CDR1 GTSNPN, CDR2 SVGIG (reference sequence). The trim removed 3 bases at V and 7 bases at J, leaving 6 bases unmatched. This CDR3 comprises 13 residues. Full variable domain (rest looked up from reference TRBV30 and TRBJ1-1): SQTIHQWPATLVQPVGSPLSLECTVEGTSNPNLYWYRQAAGRGLQLLFYSVGIGQISSEVPQNLSASRPQDRQFILSSKKLLLSDSGFYLCAWRVQGAGEAFFGQGTRLTVV.